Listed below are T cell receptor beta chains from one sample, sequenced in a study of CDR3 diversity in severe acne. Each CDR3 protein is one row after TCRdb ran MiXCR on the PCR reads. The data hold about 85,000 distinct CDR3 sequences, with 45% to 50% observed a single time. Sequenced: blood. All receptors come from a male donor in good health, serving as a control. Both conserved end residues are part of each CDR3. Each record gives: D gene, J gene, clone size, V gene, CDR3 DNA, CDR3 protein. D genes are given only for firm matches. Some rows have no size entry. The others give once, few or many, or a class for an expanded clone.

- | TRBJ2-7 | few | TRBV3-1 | TGTGCCAGCAGCCAAGATGTTGCTACTTCCTACGAGCAGTACTTC | CASSQDVATSYEQYF
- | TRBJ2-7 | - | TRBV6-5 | TGTGCCAGCAGTGACTCCGGGACTTCCAAGTTCGAGCAGTACTTC | CASSDSGTSKFEQYF
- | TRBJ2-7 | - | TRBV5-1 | TGCGCCAGCAGCCAAGCCTCTCCGCGGGGCTCCTACGAGCAGTACTTC | CASSQASPRGSYEQYF
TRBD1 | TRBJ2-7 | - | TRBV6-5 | TGTGCCAGCACCCGACAGGGGGGGCGGACCTCTGAGCAGTACTTC | CASTRQGGRTSEQYF
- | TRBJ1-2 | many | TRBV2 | TGTGCCAGCAGTGAAGCCGGGGACGGCTATGGCTACACCTTC | CASSEAGDGYGYTF
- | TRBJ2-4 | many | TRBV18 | TGTGCCAGCTCACCAGGGGGCGCAGCCAAAAACATTCAGTACTTC | CASSPGGAAKNIQYF
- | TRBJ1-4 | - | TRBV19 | TGTGCCAGTAGTATGCCCCGGACCAGGGACGCAACTAATGAAAAACTGTTTTTT | CASSMPRTRDATNEKLFF
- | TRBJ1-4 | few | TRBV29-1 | TGCAGCGTTGAGATGGGGGCTCAACTGTTTTTT | CSVEMGAQLFF
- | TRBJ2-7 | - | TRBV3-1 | TGTGCCAGCAGCATCCGGACGGGCCGCCAGACCTACGAGCAGTACTTC | CASSIRTGRQTYEQYF
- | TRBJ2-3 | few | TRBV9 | TGTGCCAGCAGCGTAGAGGGAAGCACAGATACGCAGTATTTT | CASSVEGSTDTQYF
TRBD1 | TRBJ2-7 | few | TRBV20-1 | TGCAGCGCCAGGGGGAACTACGAGCAGTACTTC | CSARGNYEQYF
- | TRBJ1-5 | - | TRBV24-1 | TGTGCCACCAGTGATGCTTGGGGCAATCAGACCCAGCATTTT | CATSDAWGNQTQHF
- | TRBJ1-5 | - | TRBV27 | TGTGCCAGCAGAGACCCACGGGTTAGCAATCAGCCCCAGCATTTT | CASRDPRVSNQPQHF
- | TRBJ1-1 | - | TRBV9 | TGTGCCAGCACGCGGGGGACGAACACTGAAGCTTTCTTT | CASTRGTNTEAFF
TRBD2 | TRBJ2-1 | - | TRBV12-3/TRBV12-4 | TGTGCCAGCAGCACAGGGAGCGGGGGGGGCAATGAGCAGTTCTTC | CASSTGSGGGNEQFF
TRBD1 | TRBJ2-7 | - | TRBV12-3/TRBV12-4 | TGTGCCTCGGCCGGGACAGGGACGTTCGAGCAGTACTTC | CASAGTGTFEQYF
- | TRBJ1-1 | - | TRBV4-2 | TGTGCCAGCAGCCAAGAGCCCGCAGAAGCAGAGGCTGAAGCTTTCTTT | CASSQEPAEAEAEAFF
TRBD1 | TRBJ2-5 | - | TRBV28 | TGTGCCAGCAGTCCCTGGACAGGGGGCGAAGAGACCCAGTACTTC | CASSPWTGGEETQYF
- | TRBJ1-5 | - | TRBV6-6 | TGTGCCAGCACGCGGGACAGCAATCAGCCCCAGCATTTT | CASTRDSNQPQHF
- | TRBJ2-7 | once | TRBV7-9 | TGTGCCAGCAGCCCCCGGGAGGGACAGTCCTACGAGCAGTACTTC | CASSPREGQSYEQYF
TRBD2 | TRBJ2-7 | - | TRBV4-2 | TGTGCCAGCAGTTTGACTAGCGGGAGCTCCTACGAGCAGTACTTC | CASSLTSGSSYEQYF
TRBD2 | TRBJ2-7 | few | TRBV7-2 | TGTGCCAGCAGCCCGTCCACTAGCGGGAGTTCTTACGAGCAGTACTTC | CASSPSTSGSSYEQYF